The entry that follows covers one TCR beta chain sequence. Its specificity is not known. Here immunoSEQ multiplex PCR was the method, and the copy in TCRdb shows in-frame clones only, minus some. The sample consists of about 88,000 clones, more than 80% of them appearing once. This entry belongs to a study of OX40 agonist ivuxolimab in advanced cancers. Study-wide background: Cohort: about 82% men, mean age approximately 64, aged roughly 23 to 79. Past anti-PD-1, anti-PD-L1 or anti-CTLA-4 therapy was accepted, and 30% to 50% had received some. Study-wide results and limits: Low levels of normalized T-cell clonal expansion also appeared in some nonresponders. At 0.1 to 3.0 mg/kg and by week 6, clonal expansion occurred in CD4+ and CD8+ blood T cells.

This CDR3 spans 15 amino acids. The V gene lost 4 bases and the J gene lost 2 bases, with 13 bases spanning the gap. From germline, CDR1 is ENHRY and CDR2 SYGVKD. The chain carries TRBV10-3 and TRBJ2-3; no firm D call. The receptor comes from an adult with an advanced solid tumor such as melanoma, head and neck, liver or kidney cancer. The source was CD4+ or CD8+ T cells sorted from blood, collected in a trial of the OX40 agonist ivuxolimab. This CDR3 is CAISVVQNPTDTQYF. As DNA, the CDR3 is TGTGCCATCAGTGTCGTCCAAAACCCCACAGATACGCAGTATTTT.